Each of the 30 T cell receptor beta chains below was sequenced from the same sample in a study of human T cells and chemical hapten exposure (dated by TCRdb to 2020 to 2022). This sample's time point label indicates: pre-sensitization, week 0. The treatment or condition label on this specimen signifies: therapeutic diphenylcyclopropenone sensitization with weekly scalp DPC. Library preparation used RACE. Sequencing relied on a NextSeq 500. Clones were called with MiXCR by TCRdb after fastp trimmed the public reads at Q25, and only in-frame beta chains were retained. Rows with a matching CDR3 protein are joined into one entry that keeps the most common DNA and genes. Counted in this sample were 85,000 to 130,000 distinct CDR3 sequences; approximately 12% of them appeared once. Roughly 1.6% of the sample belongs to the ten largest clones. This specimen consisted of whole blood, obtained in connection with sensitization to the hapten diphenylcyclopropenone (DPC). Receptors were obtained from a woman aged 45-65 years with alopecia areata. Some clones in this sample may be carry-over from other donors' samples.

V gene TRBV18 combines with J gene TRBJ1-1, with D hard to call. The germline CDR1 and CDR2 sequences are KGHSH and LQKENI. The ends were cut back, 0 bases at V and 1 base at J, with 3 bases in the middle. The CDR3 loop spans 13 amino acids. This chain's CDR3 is CASSPPTNTEAFF. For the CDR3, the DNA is TGTGCCAGCTCACCACCTACGAACACTGAAGCTTTCTTT.

CDR3 bases: TGTGCCAGCAGCAGGACAACTAATGAGCAGTTCTTC. Translation: CASSRTTNEQFF. The rearrangement links TRBV2 to TRBJ2-1, with D perhaps TRBD1 (5 bases). The ends were cut back, 6 bases at V and 7 bases at J, with 10 bases in the middle. The CDR3 spans 12 residues. Germline CDR1 is SNHLY and CDR2 is FYNNEI.

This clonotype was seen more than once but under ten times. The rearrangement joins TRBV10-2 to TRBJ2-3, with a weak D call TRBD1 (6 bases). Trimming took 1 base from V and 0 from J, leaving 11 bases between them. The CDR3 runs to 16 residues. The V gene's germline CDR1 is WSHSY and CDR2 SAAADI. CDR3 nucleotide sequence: TGCGCCAGCAGTGAGTTGGACAGACTTAGCACAGATACGCAGTATTTT. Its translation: CASSELDRLSTDTQYF.

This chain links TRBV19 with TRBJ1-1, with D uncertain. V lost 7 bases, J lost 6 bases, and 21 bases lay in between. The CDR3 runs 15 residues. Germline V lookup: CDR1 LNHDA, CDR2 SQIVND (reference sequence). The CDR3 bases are TGTGCCAGTATTCAGCTTCTGGGTACGGCCTCTGAAGCTTTCTTT. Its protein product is CASIQLLGTASEAFF.

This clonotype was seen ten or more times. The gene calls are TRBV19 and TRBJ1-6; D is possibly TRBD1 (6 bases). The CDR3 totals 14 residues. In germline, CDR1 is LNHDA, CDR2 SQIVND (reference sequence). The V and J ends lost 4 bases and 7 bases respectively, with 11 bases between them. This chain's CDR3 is CASSTSGVNSPLHF. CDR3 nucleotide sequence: TGTGCCAGTAGTACCTCAGGGGTCAATTCACCCCTCCACTTT.

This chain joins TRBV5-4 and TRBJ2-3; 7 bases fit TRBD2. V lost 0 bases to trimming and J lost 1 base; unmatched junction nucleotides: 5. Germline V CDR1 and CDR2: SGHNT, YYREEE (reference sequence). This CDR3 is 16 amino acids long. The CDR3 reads CASSLVGRGGTDTQYF. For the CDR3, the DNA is TGTGCCAGCAGCTTGGTGGGACGGGGGGGCACAGATACGCAGTATTTT.

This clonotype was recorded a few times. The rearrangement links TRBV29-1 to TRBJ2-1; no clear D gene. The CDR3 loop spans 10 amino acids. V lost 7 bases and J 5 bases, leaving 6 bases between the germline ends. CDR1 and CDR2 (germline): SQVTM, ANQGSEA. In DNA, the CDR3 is TGCAGCGGTCAAGACAATGAGCAGTTCTTC. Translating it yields CSGQDNEQFF.

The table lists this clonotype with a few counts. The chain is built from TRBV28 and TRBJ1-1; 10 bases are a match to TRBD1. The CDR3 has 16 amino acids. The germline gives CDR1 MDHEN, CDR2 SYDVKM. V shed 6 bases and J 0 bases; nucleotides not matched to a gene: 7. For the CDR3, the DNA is TGTGCCAGCAGAGACAGGGGGCTTGGGATGAACACTGAAGCTTTCTTT. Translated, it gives CASRDRGLGMNTEAFF.

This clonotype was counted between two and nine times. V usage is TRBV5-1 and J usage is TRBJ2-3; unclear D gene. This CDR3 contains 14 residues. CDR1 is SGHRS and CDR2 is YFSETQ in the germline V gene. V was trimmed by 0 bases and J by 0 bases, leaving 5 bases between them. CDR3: CASSLEFSTDTQYF. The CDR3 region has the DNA TGCGCCAGCAGCTTGGAGTTTAGCACAGATACGCAGTATTTT.

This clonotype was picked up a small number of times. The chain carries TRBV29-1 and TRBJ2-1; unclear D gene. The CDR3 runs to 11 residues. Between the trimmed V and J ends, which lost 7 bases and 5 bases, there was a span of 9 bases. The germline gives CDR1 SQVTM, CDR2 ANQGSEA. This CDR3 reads CSARTHNEQFF. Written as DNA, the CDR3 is TGCAGCGCCCGTACCCACAATGAGCAGTTCTTC.

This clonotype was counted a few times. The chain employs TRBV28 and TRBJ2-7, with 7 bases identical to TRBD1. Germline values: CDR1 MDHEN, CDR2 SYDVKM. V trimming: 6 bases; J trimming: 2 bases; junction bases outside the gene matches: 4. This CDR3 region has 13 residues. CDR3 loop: CASSGQVPYEQYF. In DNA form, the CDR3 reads TGTGCCAGCAGCGGACAGGTACCCTACGAGCAGTACTTC.

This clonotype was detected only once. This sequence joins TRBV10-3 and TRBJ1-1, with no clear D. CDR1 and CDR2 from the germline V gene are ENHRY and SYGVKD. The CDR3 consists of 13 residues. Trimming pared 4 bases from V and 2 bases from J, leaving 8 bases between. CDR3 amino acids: CAISGTGNTEAFF. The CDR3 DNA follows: TGTGCCATCAGTGGGACCGGTAACACTGAAGCTTTCTTT.

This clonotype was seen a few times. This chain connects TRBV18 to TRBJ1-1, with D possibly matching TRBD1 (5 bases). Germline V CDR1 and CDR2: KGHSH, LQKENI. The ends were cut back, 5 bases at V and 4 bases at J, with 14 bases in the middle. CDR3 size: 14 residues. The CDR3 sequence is CASSSQGLRTEAFF. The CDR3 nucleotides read TGTGCCAGCTCATCCCAGGGCTTGCGCACTGAAGCTTTCTTT. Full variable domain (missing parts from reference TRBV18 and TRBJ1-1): NAGVMQNPRHLVRRRGQEARLRCSPMKGHSHVYWYRQLPEEGLKFMVYLQKENIIDESGMPKERFSAEFPKEGPSILRIQQVVRGDSAAYFCASSSQGLRTEAFFGQGTRLTVV.

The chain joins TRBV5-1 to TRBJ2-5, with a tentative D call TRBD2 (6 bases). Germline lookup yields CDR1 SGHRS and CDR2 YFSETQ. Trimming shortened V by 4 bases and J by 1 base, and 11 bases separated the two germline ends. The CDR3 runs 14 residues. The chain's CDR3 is CASSAGPSQETQYF. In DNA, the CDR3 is TGCGCCAGCAGCGCGGGACCGAGCCAAGAGACCCAGTACTTC.

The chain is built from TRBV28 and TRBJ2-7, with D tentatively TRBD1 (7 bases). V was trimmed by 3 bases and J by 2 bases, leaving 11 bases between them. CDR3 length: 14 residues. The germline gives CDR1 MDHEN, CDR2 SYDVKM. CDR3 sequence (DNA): TGTGCCAGCAGTTTGGGGGGACAGCCCTACGAGCAGTACTTC. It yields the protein CASSLGGQPYEQYF.

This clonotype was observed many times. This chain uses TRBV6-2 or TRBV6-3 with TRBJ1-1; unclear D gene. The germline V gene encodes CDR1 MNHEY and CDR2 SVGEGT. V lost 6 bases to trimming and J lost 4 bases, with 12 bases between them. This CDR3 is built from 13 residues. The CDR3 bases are TGTGCCAGCAGCCCTAGGGAGGTCACTGAAGCTTTCTTT. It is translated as CASSPREVTEAFF.

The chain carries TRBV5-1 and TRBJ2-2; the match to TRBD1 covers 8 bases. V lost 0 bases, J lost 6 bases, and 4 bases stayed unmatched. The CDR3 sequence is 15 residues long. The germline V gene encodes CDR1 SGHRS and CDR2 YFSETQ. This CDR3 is CASSLGQGSAGELFF. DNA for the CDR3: TGCGCCAGCAGCTTGGGACAGGGGAGCGCCGGGGAGCTGTTTTTT.

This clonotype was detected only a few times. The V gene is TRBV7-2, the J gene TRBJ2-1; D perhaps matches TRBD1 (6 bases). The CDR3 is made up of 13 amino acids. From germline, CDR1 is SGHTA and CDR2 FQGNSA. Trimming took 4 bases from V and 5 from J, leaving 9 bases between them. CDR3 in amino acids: CASSSGQNNEQFF. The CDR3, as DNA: TGTGCCAGCAGCTCAGGACAGAACAATGAGCAGTTCTTC.

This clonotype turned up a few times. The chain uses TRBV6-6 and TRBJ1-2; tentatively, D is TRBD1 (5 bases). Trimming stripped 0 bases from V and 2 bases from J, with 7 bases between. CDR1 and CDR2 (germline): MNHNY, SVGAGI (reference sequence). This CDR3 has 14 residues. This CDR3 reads CASSYSSGNYGYTF. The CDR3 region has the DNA TGTGCCAGCAGTTACTCGTCAGGGAACTATGGCTACACCTTC.

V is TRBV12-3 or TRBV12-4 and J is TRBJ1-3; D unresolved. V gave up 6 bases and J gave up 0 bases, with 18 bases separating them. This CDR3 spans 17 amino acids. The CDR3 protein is CASSHTRNTLSGNTIYF. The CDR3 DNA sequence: TGTGCCAGCAGCCATACTCGAAATACTCTCTCTGGAAACACCATATATTTT.

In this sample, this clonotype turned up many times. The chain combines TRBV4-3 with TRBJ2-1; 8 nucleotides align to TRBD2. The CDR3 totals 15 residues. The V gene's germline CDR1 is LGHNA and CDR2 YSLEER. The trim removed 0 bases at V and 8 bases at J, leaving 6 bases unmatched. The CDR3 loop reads CASSQEGLVDDEQFF. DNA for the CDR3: TGCGCCAGCAGCCAAGAGGGACTAGTGGACGATGAGCAGTTCTTC.

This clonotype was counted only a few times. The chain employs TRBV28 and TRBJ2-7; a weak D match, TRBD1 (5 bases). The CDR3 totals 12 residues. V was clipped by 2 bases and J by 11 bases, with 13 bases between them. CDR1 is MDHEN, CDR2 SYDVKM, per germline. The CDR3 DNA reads TGTGCCAGCAGTTTACCGCAGGGTGAGAAGTACTTC. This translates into CASSLPQGEKYF.

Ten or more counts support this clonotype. The CDR3 DNA is TGTGCCAGCAGCGTGGGCACCGGGGAGCTGTTTTTT. Protein sequence: CASSVGTGELFF. The chain combines TRBV6-6 with TRBJ2-2, with D unclear. Trimming took off 6 bases at V and 4 bases at J, with 6 bases between the two ends. Germline CDR1 is MNHNY and CDR2 is SVGAGI (reference sequence). The CDR3 extends over 12 amino acids.

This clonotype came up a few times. CDR3 protein: CASSSPGQNTEAFF. Here the CDR3 DNA reads TGTGCCAGCAGTTCACCGGGACAGAACACTGAAGCTTTCTTT. The genes are TRBV6-5 and TRBJ1-1; the D gene is possibly TRBD1 (6 bases). Trimming removed 4 bases at V and 1 base at J, with 10 bases between. Germline-derived CDR1 and CDR2 are MNHEY and SVGAGI. The CDR3 has 14 residues.

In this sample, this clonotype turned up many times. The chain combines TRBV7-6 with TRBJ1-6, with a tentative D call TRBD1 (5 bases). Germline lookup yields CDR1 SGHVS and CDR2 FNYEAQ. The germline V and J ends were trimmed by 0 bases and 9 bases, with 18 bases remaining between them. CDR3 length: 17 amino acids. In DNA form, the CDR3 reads TGTGCCAGCAGCTTAGCCGCGCCGGGGACCACGGGTTCACCCCTCCACTTT. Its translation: CASSLAAPGTTGSPLHF.

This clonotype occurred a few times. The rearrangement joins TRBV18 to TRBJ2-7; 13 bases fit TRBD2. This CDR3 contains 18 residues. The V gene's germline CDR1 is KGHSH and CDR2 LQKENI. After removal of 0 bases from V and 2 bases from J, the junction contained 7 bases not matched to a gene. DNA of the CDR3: TGTGCCAGCTCACCACCCTGGGTGGGACTAGCGGGGACCTACGAGCAGTACTTC. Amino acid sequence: CASSPPWVGLAGTYEQYF.

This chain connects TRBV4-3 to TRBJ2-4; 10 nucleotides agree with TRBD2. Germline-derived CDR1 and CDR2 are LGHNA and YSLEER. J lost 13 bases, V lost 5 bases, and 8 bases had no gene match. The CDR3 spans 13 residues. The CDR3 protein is CASSSQRGGLQYF. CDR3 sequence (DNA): TGCGCCAGCAGCTCTCAGCGGGGGGGCCTCCAGTACTTC.

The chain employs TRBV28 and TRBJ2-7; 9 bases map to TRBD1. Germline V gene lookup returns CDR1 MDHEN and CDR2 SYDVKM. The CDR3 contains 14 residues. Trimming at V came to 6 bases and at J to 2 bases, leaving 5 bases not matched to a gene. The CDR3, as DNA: TGTGCCAGCAGCTACCGGGACAGGGCCTACGAGCAGTACTTC. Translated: CASSYRDRAYEQYF. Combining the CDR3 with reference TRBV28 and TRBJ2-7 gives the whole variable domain DVKVTQSSRYLVKRTGEKVFLECVQDMDHENMFWYRQDPGLGLRLIYFSYDVKMKEKGDIPEGYSVSREKKERFSLILESASTNQTSMYLCASSYRDRAYEQYFGPGTRLTVT.

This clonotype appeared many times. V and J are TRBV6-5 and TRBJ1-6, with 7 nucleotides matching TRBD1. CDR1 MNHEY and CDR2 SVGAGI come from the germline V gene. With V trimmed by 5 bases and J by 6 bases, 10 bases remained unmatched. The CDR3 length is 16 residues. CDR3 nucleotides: TGTGCCAGCAGTCTAAAGACAGGGTACTCTAATTCACCCCTCCACTTT. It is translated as CASSLKTGYSNSPLHF.

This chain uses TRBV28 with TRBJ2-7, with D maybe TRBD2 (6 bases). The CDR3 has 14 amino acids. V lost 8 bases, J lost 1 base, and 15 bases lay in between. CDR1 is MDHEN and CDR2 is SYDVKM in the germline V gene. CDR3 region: CASVGRDLSYEQYF. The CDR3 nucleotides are TGTGCCAGCGTTGGGCGGGACCTTTCCTACGAGCAGTACTTC.